A single sample gave rise to the 24 T cell receptor beta chains below, sequenced in a study of OX40 agonist ivuxolimab in advanced cancers. Library prep was done by the immunoSEQ multiplex PCR assay. Not all clones reach the TCRdb copy of this immuneACCESS table, which keeps in-frame sequences only. Checked studies attribute under half of the gap to unresolved V genes and leave the rest unexplained. The sample profile shows tens of thousands of clones; about 80% of them were found once. Nearly 4.5% of the sample is in the top ten clones. The sample consisted of CD4+ or CD8+ T cells sorted from blood, taken in a trial of the OX40 agonist ivuxolimab. The source of these receptors is an adult with an advanced solid tumor such as melanoma, head and neck, liver or kidney cancer.

The gene calls are TRBV7-9 and TRBJ1-1; D gene ambiguous. The length of the CDR3 is 13 residues. V was shortened by 5 bases and J by 4 bases, with 11 bases between the two germline ends. The germline V gene has CDR1 SEHNR and CDR2 FQNEAQ (reference sequence). This chain's CDR3 is CASSPDILTEAFF. CDR3 bases: TGTGCCAGCAGCCCGGATATTCTCACTGAAGCTTTCTTT.

This sequence joins TRBV28 and TRBJ1-1, with D perhaps TRBD1 (5 bases). CDR3 size: 13 residues. Germline CDR1 and CDR2: MDHEN and SYDVKM. Between the trimmed V and J ends, which lost 5 bases and 10 bases, there was a span of 17 bases. The CDR3 protein is CASSPGVPRGAFF. CDR3 DNA: TGTGCCAGCAGTCCGGGGGTTCCCCGGGGAGCTTTCTTT.

This clone was observed a few times. This chain connects TRBV18 to TRBJ1-1, with D hard to call. Per the germline V gene, CDR1 is KGHSH and CDR2 is LQKENI. Trimming cost V 3 bases and J 7 bases, with 12 bases left between them. The CDR3 has 13 amino acids. In DNA, the CDR3 is TGTGCCAGCTCACCCGCCCTCGTGGGTGAAGCTTTCTTT. This codes for CASSPALVGEAFF.

This clone was observed a few times. The rearrangement links TRBV7-9 to TRBJ1-2; possibly TRBD1 for D (6 bases). Trimming cost V 5 bases and J 7 bases, with 14 bases left between them. The CDR3 is 13 amino acids. Germline V CDR1 and CDR2: SEHNR, FQNEAQ (reference sequence). Here the CDR3 reads CASSPSDRGGYTF. The CDR3 DNA follows: TGTGCCAGCAGCCCATCGGACAGAGGTGGCTACACCTTC.

The chain carries TRBV7-3 and TRBJ1-5; no clear D gene. Germline V gene lookup returns CDR1 SGHTA and CDR2 FQGTGA. The CDR3 runs to 15 residues. V lost 1 base, J lost 7 bases, and 14 bases lay in between. The CDR3 loop is CASSLKLGQVQPQHF. In nucleotides, the CDR3 is TGTGCCAGCAGCTTAAAACTTGGCCAGGTCCAGCCCCAGCATTTT.

This chain links TRBV4-3 with TRBJ1-1; D remains ambiguous. The CDR3 length is 15 residues. Germline V gene sequence: CDR1 LGHNA, CDR2 YSLEER. V was clipped by 0 bases and J by 2 bases, with 10 bases between them. CDR3 DNA sequence: TGCGCCAGCAGCCAAGATATCTCTCCTAACACTGAAGCTTTCTTT. It yields the protein CASSQDISPNTEAFF.

The J gene is TRBJ1-1, the V gene TRBV7-3; no clear D gene. The CDR3 is 16 residues long. Germline-derived CDR1 and CDR2 are SGHTA and FQGTGA. V gave up 3 bases and J gave up 0 bases, with 14 bases separating them. This chain's CDR3 is CASSFGLGSMNTEAFF. In DNA, the CDR3 is TGTGCCAGCAGCTTCGGATTGGGCAGCATGAACACTGAAGCTTTCTTT.

DNA for the CDR3: TGTGCCAGCAGCCGCATCAGGGGGGCCACCGGGGAGCTGTTTTTT. The encoded protein is CASSRIRGATGELFF. The chain links TRBV11-3 to TRBJ2-2; perhaps TRBD1 as D (7 bases). The CDR3 has 15 amino acids. CDR1 is SGHNT, CDR2 YENEEA, per germline. With 5 bases removed from V and 4 bases from J, the gap between germline ends came to 14 bases.

The chain carries TRBV7-9 and TRBJ1-5, with a possible D match to TRBD1 (5 bases). The CDR3 contains 17 residues. Germline lookup yields CDR1 SEHNR and CDR2 FQNEAQ (reference sequence). Trimming took off 4 bases at V and 0 bases at J, with 16 bases between the two ends. Here the CDR3 reads CASSSWGGGVSNQPQHF. CDR3 in DNA: TGTGCCAGCAGCTCCTGGGGCGGCGGAGTTAGCAATCAGCCCCAGCATTTT.

The J gene is TRBJ1-5, the V gene TRBV21-1; TRBD1 is the table's D call, not checked against the DNA. TRBV21-1 is noted as a pseudogene. The CDR3 runs 18 residues. CDR3 bases: TGTGCCAGCAGAGAGGGGGGGACAGGGGGCGATGGCCATCAGCCCCAGCATTTT. Translation: CASREGGTGGDGHQPQHF.

The rearrangement joins TRBV6-5 to TRBJ2-7; TRBD1 agrees at 9 bases. CDR1 is MNHEY and CDR2 is SVGAGI in the germline V gene. CDR3 length: 11 residues. J gave up 4 bases and V 10 bases, and 2 bases lay outside the gene matches. CDR3 sequence: CATQGAYEQYF. CDR3 bases: TGTGCCACACAGGGGGCTTACGAGCAGTACTTC.

This clone was observed a single time. This chain connects TRBV4-2 to TRBJ2-5; 9 nucleotides match TRBD2. CDR3 length: 14 residues. Germline V gene sequence: CDR1 LGHNA, CDR2 YNFKEQ. V trimming: 4 bases; J trimming: 3 bases; junction bases outside the gene matches: 3. The CDR3 coding sequence is TGTGCCAGCAGCCGCGGCGGGGGGGAAGAGACCCAGTACTTC. The encoded protein is CASSRGGGEETQYF.

J is TRBJ1-3 and V is TRBV2; D remains unclear. The germline V gene has CDR1 SNHLY and CDR2 FYNNEI. The CDR3 is 12 amino acids. Trimming shortened V by 6 bases and J by 1 base, and 4 bases separated the two germline ends. The CDR3 DNA is TGTGCCAGCAGGGAGTCTGGAAACACCATATATTTT. It translates to CASRESGNTIYF.

The rearrangement links TRBV11-3 to TRBJ2-1; no definite D call. The CDR3 is 12 amino acids. CDR1 SGHNT and CDR2 YENEEA come from the germline V gene. V was trimmed by 4 bases and J by 5 bases, leaving 6 bases between them. CDR3 protein: CASSSVHNEQFF. CDR3 in DNA: TGTGCCAGCAGCTCCGTTCACAATGAGCAGTTCTTC.

The chain joins TRBV6-1 to TRBJ1-1; the match to TRBD1 covers 7 bases. The ends lost 8 bases at V and 3 bases at J; junction bases unmatched: 6. Per germline, CDR1 MNHNS and CDR2 SASEGT. This CDR3 is built from 13 residues. CDR3 amino acids: CASELDRDTEAFF. Written as DNA, the CDR3 is TGTGCCAGCGAACTAGACAGGGACACTGAAGCTTTCTTT.

V is TRBV4-3 and J is TRBJ2-2; 7 positions match TRBD1. V shed 1 base and J 0 bases; nucleotides not matched to a gene: 5. CDR1 is LGHNA, CDR2 YSLEER, per germline. CDR3 length equals 17 residues. The CDR3 coding sequence is TGCGCCAGCAGCCAAGCGACCGGGACAGCGAACACCGGGGAGCTGTTTTTT. This encodes CASSQATGTANTGELFF.

This chain connects TRBV4-3 to TRBJ1-1; TRBD1 agrees at 7 bases. The CDR3 has 14 amino acids. V shed 4 bases, J shed 5 bases, and the junction held 7 bases outside the gene matches. CDR1 is LGHNA, CDR2 YSLEER, per germline. As DNA, the CDR3 is TGCGCCAGCAGCCTTACAGGGGAATGGACTGAAGCTTTCTTT. Translation gives CASSLTGEWTEAFF.

This sequence joins TRBV10-2 and TRBJ2-5; TRBD1 aligns across 8 bases. The V gene end was trimmed by 3 bases and the J gene end by 4 bases; junction bases not matched to a gene: 4. This CDR3 comprises 14 residues. CDR1 and CDR2 from the germline V gene are WSHSY and SAAADI. The CDR3 region is CASSDRDRGETQYF. The CDR3 bases are TGCGCCAGCAGTGACCGCGACAGGGGAGAGACCCAGTACTTC.

The J gene is TRBJ1-1, the V gene TRBV10-3, with no clear D. CDR3 length: 12 amino acids. Looked up from germline, CDR1 is ENHRY and CDR2 is SYGVKD. Trimming pared 6 bases from V and 2 bases from J, leaving 7 bases between. The CDR3 loop reads CAIRGGNTEAFF. CDR3 bases: TGTGCCATCAGGGGAGGAAACACTGAAGCTTTCTTT.

This rearrangement joins TRBV4-3 to TRBJ2-3; D unresolved. This CDR3 has 15 residues. V lost 4 bases, J lost 0 bases, and 11 bases lay in between. Germline V gene data show CDR1 as LGHNA and CDR2 as YSLEER. CDR3 sequence: CASSPNIGSTDTQYF. Here the CDR3 DNA reads TGCGCCAGCAGCCCAAATATTGGAAGCACAGATACGCAGTATTTT.

V is TRBV6-1 and J is TRBJ2-7; TRBD1 might be the D (7 bases). CDR3 length equals 13 residues. Germline V gives CDR1 MNHNS, CDR2 SASEGT. The germline V and J ends were trimmed by 6 bases and 4 bases, with 13 bases remaining between them. The CDR3 nucleotides read TGTGCCAGCAGCTCCGCAGGGGGGTACGAGCAGTACTTC. It yields the protein CASSSAGGYEQYF.

The chain recombines TRBV4-1 with TRBJ2-2, with D possibly being TRBD1 (6 bases). This CDR3 is 18 amino acids long. Germline CDR1 reads MGHRA; CDR2 reads YSYEKL. With 2 bases removed from V and 0 bases from J, the gap between germline ends came to 16 bases. CDR3 coding DNA: TGCGCCAGCAGCCAATGGCCAAACAGGGCCGCGAACACCGGGGAGCTGTTTTTT. Its protein product is CASSQWPNRAANTGELFF.

This chain connects TRBV5-4 to TRBJ2-3, with 8 bases matching TRBD1. V was clipped by 3 bases and J by 6 bases; unmatched bases: 3. This CDR3 has 13 amino acids. Germline assignment: CDR1 SGHNT and CDR2 YYREEE (reference sequence). CDR3 DNA: TGTGCCAGCAGCTACAGGGGGGTGGATACGCAGTATTTT. It yields the protein CASSYRGVDTQYF.

This chain joins TRBV5-6 and TRBJ1-1; TRBD1 might be the D (5 bases). CDR3 length: 14 amino acids. Trimming shortened V by 4 bases and J by 8 bases, and 18 bases separated the two germline ends. The germline CDR1 and CDR2 sequences are SGHDT and YYEEEE. This CDR3 reads CASSLRTGTTEAFF. CDR3 in DNA: TGTGCCAGCAGCCTACGTACCGGGACGACGGAAGCTTTCTTT.